This T cell receptor beta chain emerged from a study of blood T cell repertoires in COVID-19. Study context: Acute and convalescent COVID-19 specimens originated in the United States, Italy and Spain. T cells, B-cell-depleted T cells, or PBMCs provided the cDNA or gDNA that served as material.

This clone came up a few times. The study assigned cohorts using participant-reported clinical history. Per the original methods: Counts of nucleated cells, estimated from reference gene primer amplification, were obtained. The table came from immunoSEQ multiplex PCR; TCRdb's copy has only in-frame clones and leaves some out. D and trimming come from the DNA, and the V and J calls and clone size come from that table. Of some 200,000 clones in the sample, 81% were seen once. This TCR was sampled from a woman in her forties or fifties with acute COVID-19. The sequenced material came from PBMCs or T cells enriched from blood (not recorded which).

The CDR3 loop is CAISQGTAYEQYF. The CDR3 DNA follows: TGTGCCATCAGTCAGGGTACGGCGTACGAGCAGTACTTC. The J gene is TRBJ2-7, the V gene TRBV10-3; D perhaps matches TRBD1 (5 bases). This CDR3 region has 13 residues. CDR1 ENHRY and CDR2 SYGVKD come from the germline V gene. V gave up 5 bases and J gave up 4 bases, with 12 bases separating them.